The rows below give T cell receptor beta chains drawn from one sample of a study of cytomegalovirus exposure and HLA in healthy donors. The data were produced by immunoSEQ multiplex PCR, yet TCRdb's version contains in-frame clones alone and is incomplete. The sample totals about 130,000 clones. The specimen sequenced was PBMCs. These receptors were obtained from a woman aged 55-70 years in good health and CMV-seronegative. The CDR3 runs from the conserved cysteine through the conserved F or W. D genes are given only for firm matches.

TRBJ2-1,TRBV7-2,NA,CASSLRGYNEQFF,TGTGCCAGCAGCTTAAGGGGATACAATGAGCAGTTCTTC
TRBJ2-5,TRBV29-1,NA,CSVAQGETQYF,TGCAGCGTTGCCCAGGGAGAGACCCAGTACTTC
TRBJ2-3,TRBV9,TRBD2,CASSVDGRGGTDTQYF,TGTGCCAGCAGCGTAGACGGGAGGGGTGGCACAGATACGCAGTATTTT
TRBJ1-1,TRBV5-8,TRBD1,CASSSGQDAAFF,TGTGCCAGCAGCTCTGGACAGGACGCGGCTTTCTTT
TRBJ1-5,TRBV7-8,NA,CASSRRGGSNQPQHF,TGTGCCAGCAGCCGGCGCGGGGGCAGCAATCAGCCCCAGCATTTT
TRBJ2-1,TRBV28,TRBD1,CASSSGQVSYNEQFF,TGTGCCAGCAGTTCGGGACAGGTGTCCTACAATGAGCAGTTCTTC
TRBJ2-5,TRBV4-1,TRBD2,CASSQGEGRLQETQYF,TGCGCCAGCAGCCAAGGGGAGGGGCGGTTACAAGAGACCCAGTACTTC
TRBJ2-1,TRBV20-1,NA,CSATLPDEQFF,TGCAGTGCCACCCTCCCAGATGAGCAGTTCTTC
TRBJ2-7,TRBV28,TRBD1,CASSSGQGLYEQYF,TGTGCCAGCAGTTCGGGACAGGGCCTATACGAGCAGTACTTC
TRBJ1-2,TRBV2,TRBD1,CASSLGGGVFGYTF,TGTGCCAGCAGTCTTGGAGGGGGCGTTTTTGGCTACACCTTC
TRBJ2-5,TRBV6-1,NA,CAVGRGQETQYF,TGTGCTGTGGGTAGGGGGCAAGAGACCCAGTACTTC
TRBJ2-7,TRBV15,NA,CATSRDYSGSLSYEQYF,TGTGCCACCAGCAGAGATTATTCGGGGTCCCTATCCTACGAGCAGTACTTC
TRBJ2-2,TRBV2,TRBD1,CASSEDRTYTGELFF,TGTGCCAGCAGTGAGGACAGGACTTACACCGGGGAGCTGTTTTTT
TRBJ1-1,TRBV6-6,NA,CASSTQGTTEAFF,TGTGCCAGCAGCACCCAGGGGACCACTGAAGCTTTCTTT
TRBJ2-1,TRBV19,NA,CASSIIHNEQFF,TGTGCCAGTAGTATCATTCACAATGAGCAGTTCTTC
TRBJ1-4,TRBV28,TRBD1,CATETGQGDEKLFF,TGTGCCACCGAAACGGGACAGGGTGATGAAAAACTGTTTTTT
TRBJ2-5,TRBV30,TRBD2,CAWSVEGGRVETQYF,TGTGCCTGGAGTGTGGAGGGAGGGCGAGTAGAGACCCAGTACTTC
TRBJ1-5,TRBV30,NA,CAWSVRTANQPQHF,TGTGCCTGGAGTGTACGGACAGCTAATCAGCCCCAGCATTTT
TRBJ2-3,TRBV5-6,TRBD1,CASSRLAAGQGVLVDTQYF,TGTGCCAGCAGCCGACTCGCCGCCGGACAGGGGGTTTTGGTGGATACGCAGTATTTT
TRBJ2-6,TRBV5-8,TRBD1,CASSSPGQYSGANVLTF,TGTGCCAGCAGCTCTCCGGGACAGTACTCTGGGGCCAACGTCCTGACTTTC
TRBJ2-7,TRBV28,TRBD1,CASSRADRGYEQYF,TGTGCCAGCAGCCGAGCGGACAGGGGCTACGAGCAGTACTTC
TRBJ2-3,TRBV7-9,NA,CASSLVEKATDTQYF,TGTGCCAGCAGCTTAGTAGAAAAAGCCACAGATACGCAGTATTTT
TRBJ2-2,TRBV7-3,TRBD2,CASSLGASGNTGELFF,TGTGCCAGCAGCTTGGGAGCTAGCGGGAACACCGGGGAGCTGTTTTTT
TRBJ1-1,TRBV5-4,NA,CASSSWGGRGEAFF,TGTGCCAGCAGCTCTTGGGGGGGGAGGGGTGAAGCTTTCTTT
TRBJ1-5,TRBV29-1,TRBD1,CSVQNRGGQPQHF,TGCAGCGTGCAAAACAGGGGTGGTCAGCCCCAGCATTTT
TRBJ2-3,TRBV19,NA,CASSKGTSTDTQYF,TGTGCCAGTAGTAAGGGGACTAGCACAGATACGCAGTATTTT
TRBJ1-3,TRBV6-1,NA,CASSGQVAASSGNTIYF,TGTGCCAGCAGTGGCCAAGTGGCGGCTAGCTCTGGAAACACCATATATTTT
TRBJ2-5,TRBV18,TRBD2,CASSRRPTPAGEGETQYF,TGTGCCAGCTCACGACGGCCCACCCCGGCGGGAGAGGGGGAGACCCAGTACTTC
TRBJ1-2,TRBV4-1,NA,CASSQEGQNPFYGYTF,TGCGCCAGCAGCCAAGAGGGGCAGAACCCCTTCTATGGCTACACCTTC
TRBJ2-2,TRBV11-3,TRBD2,CASSWTSGTINTGELFF,TGTGCCAGCAGCTGGACTAGCGGTACTATAAACACCGGGGAGCTGTTTTTT
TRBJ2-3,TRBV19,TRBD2,CASSTPFTSGGFTDTQYF,TGTGCCAGTAGTACCCCCTTCACTAGCGGGGGTTTTACAGATACGCAGTATTTT